The 26 T cell receptor beta chains in this list originate from one sample, sequenced in a study of T cells in Graves' hyperthyroidism and ophthalmopathy. TCR beta CDR3 regions were amplified from RNA. In the first-round RT-PCR of the TCR CDR3, the HTBI primer set was used. TCRdb passed the multiplex PCR reads through MiXCR, listing each CDR3 protein once. The sample has hundreds of thousands of distinct CDR3 sequences; approximately 14% are singletons. Material: blood. The source is a woman under 30 with Graves' hyperthyroidism.

The rearrangement links TRBV6-5 to TRBJ1-2; no clear D. The CDR3 extends over 14 amino acids. Germline V gives CDR1 MNHEY, CDR2 SVGAGI. V lost 0 bases to trimming and J lost 3 bases, with 8 bases between them. As DNA, the CDR3 is TGTGCCAGCAGTTACTCCAGACAAGACTATGGCTACACCTTC. The encoded protein is CASSYSRQDYGYTF.

The gene calls are TRBV4-1 and TRBJ2-3, with a tentative D call TRBD2 (6 bases). The V and J ends lost 1 base and 2 bases respectively, with 10 bases between them. Germline V gene data show CDR1 as MGHRA and CDR2 as YSYEKL. The CDR3 extends over 15 amino acids. The CDR3 sequence is CASSQVRDSTDTQYF. The CDR3 nucleotides are TGCGCCAGCAGCCAAGTACGGGACTCCACAGATACGCAGTATTTT.

This clonotype was counted many times. The chain recombines TRBV7-8 with TRBJ1-6, with a weak D call TRBD1 (6 bases). CDR1 and CDR2 from the germline V gene are SGHVS and FQNEAQ. V lost 4 bases and J lost 7, with 14 bases in between. CDR3 length: 15 amino acids. The CDR3 loop reads CASSSRGGANSPLHF. As DNA, the CDR3 is TGTGCCAGCAGCTCCCGGGGGGGGGCGAATTCACCCCTCCACTTT. Full variable domain (rest looked up from reference TRBV7-8 and TRBJ1-6): GAGVSQSPRYKVAKRGQDVALRCDPISGHVSLFWYQQALGQGPEFLTYFQNEAQLDKSGLPSDRFFAERPEGSVSTLKIQRTQQEDSAVYLCASSSRGGANSPLHFGNGTRLTVT.

The J gene is TRBJ1-1, the V gene TRBV11-2; D is unresolved. The ends were cut back, 5 bases at V and 2 bases at J, with 12 bases in the middle. This CDR3 spans 14 amino acids. CDR1 SGHAT and CDR2 FQNNGV come from the germline V gene. CDR3 DNA: TGTGCCAGCAGCCCGATTACGGGTAACACTGAAGCTTTCTTT. Protein product: CASSPITGNTEAFF.

This clonotype has at least ten counts. The chain has TRBV3-1 and TRBJ2-5; weak D call: TRBD2 (5 bases). The CDR3 extends over 15 amino acids. CDR1 and CDR2 from the germline V gene are LGHDT and YNNKEL (reference sequence). V was pared by 0 bases and J by 1 base, with 9 bases between. The CDR3 DNA sequence: TGTGCCAGCAGCCAAGATTTACTAGGCCAAGAGACCCAGTACTTC. This encodes CASSQDLLGQETQYF.

The sample holds a few counts of this clonotype. J is TRBJ1-5 and V is TRBV20-1; 11 bases fit TRBD1. The V and J ends lost 3 bases and 4 bases, in that order; junction bases with no gene match: 2. CDR1 is DFQATT, CDR2 SNEGSKA, per germline (reference sequence). The CDR3 sequence is 14 residues long. The CDR3 sequence: CSASGTGGNQPQHF. For the CDR3, the DNA is TGCAGTGCTAGCGGGACAGGGGGGAATCAGCCCCAGCATTTT.

In its sample, this clonotype was seen many times. The V call is TRBV6-2 or TRBV6-3, the J call TRBJ2-7; 7 nucleotides match TRBD1. V was clipped by 6 bases and J by 3 bases; unmatched bases: 14. The germline gives CDR1 MNHEY, CDR2 SVGEGT. The CDR3 runs to 16 residues. The CDR3 DNA is TGTGCCAGCAGCCCAACCGGGACAGCCCAATACTACGAGCAGTACTTC. This gives the protein CASSPTGTAQYYEQYF.

There are many counts of this clonotype. The chain carries TRBV12-3 or TRBV12-4 and TRBJ1-4; D call uncertain. V lost 6 bases and J 0 bases, leaving 11 bases between the germline ends. The CDR3 has 15 amino acids. CDR3 in amino acids: CASSPEPATNEKLFF. The CDR3 DNA reads TGTGCCAGCAGCCCCGAACCTGCAACTAATGAAAAACTGTTTTTT.

The chain is built from TRBV7-6 and TRBJ2-2, with TRBD2 matching 7 bases. J was trimmed by 0 bases and V by 4 bases; bases with no gene match: 5. This CDR3 is built from 16 residues. Germline values: CDR1 SGHVS, CDR2 FNYEAQ. CDR3: CASSWGGTSNTGELFF. The CDR3 nucleotides read TGTGCCAGCAGCTGGGGGGGGACCTCGAACACCGGGGAGCTGTTTTTT.

The chain combines TRBV6-5 with TRBJ1-1; no reliable D call. The CDR3 consists of 16 residues. Germline CDR1 is MNHEY and CDR2 is SVGAGI. The germline V and J ends were trimmed by 0 bases and 0 bases, with 11 bases remaining between them. CDR3 region: CASSYSTRALNTEAFF. CDR3 DNA: TGTGCCAGCAGTTACTCGACTAGGGCCTTGAACACTGAAGCTTTCTTT.

This clonotype was detected ten times or more. The chain combines TRBV2 with TRBJ1-1, with D possibly being TRBD1 (6 bases). This CDR3 has 15 amino acids. Germline V gives CDR1 SNHLY, CDR2 FYNNEI. V shed 4 bases and J shed 6 bases, with 18 bases lying between them. CDR3 region: CASSVPPRGWAEAFF. The CDR3 region has the DNA TGTGCCAGCAGTGTTCCGCCAAGGGGGTGGGCTGAAGCTTTCTTT.

Here the CDR3 reads CSAVQGEGNTIYF. For the CDR3, the DNA is TGCAGCGCCGTCCAGGGTGAAGGAAACACCATATATTTT. The chain carries TRBV29-1 and TRBJ1-3, with a weak D call TRBD1 (5 bases). From germline, CDR1 is SQVTM and CDR2 ANQGSEA. The V end was cut by 7 bases, the J end by 4 bases, with 14 bases between. The length of the CDR3 is 13 residues.

The rearrangement links TRBV2 to TRBJ1-5; D perhaps matches TRBD1 (6 bases). Germline values: CDR1 SNHLY, CDR2 FYNNEI. The ends were cut back, 5 bases at V and 7 bases at J, with 15 bases in the middle. The CDR3 is made up of 14 amino acids. CDR3: CASSTRGGAQPQHF. CDR3 coding DNA: TGTGCCAGCAGTACCAGGGGAGGGGCGCAGCCCCAGCATTTT.

The rearrangement uses TRBV19 and TRBJ2-1; 14 bases are a match to TRBD2. V gave up 5 bases and J gave up 7 bases; unmatched junction bases: 1. CDR1 and CDR2 from the germline V gene are LNHDA and SQIVND (reference sequence). The CDR3 consists of 14 residues. The chain's CDR3 is CASSWTSGRNEQFF. As DNA, the CDR3 is TGTGCCAGTAGTTGGACTAGCGGGAGGAATGAGCAGTTCTTC.

The rearrangement links TRBV27 to TRBJ2-6; 7 positions match TRBD1. CDR3 length: 17 amino acids. Germline V gene data show CDR1 as MNHEY and CDR2 as SMNVEV (reference sequence). V lost 8 bases to trimming and J lost 0 bases; unmatched junction nucleotides: 10. The CDR3 DNA sequence: TGTGCCAGCTCGTTGGGACAGCGTATCTCTGGGGCCAACGTCCTGACTTTC. Its protein is CASSLGQRISGANVLTF. Full variable domain (outside the CDR3, taken from reference TRBV27 and TRBJ2-6): EAQVTQNPRYLITVTGKKLTVTCSQNMNHEYMSWYRQDPGLGLRQIYYSMNVEVTDKGDVPEGYKVSRKEKRNFPLILESPSPNQTSLYFCASSLGQRISGANVLTFGAGSRLTVL.

This clonotype was detected many times. This chain uses TRBV5-1 with TRBJ2-7, with unresolved D. The V gene lost 4 bases and the J gene lost 1 base, with 12 bases spanning the gap. This CDR3 is built from 14 residues. CDR1 is SGHRS and CDR2 is YFSETQ in the germline V gene. CDR3: CASSLPGRSYEQYF. As DNA, the CDR3 is TGCGCCAGCAGCCTACCCGGCCGATCCTACGAGCAGTACTTC.

As concerns this clonotype: The junction departs from germline at one end; a sequencing error may be responsible. This chain uses TRBV6-9 with TRBJ2-2, with D tentatively TRBD1 (7 bases). Germline V gives CDR1 MNHGY, CDR2 SVAAGI. CDR3 length equals 16 residues. CDR3 loop: CASSEPGQGGAGELFF. The CDR3 coding sequence is TGCGCCAGCAGTGAGCCCGGGCAGGGGGGCGCCGGGGAGCTGTTTTTT.

This clonotype was seen repeatedly, ten times or more. The gene calls are TRBV6-2 or TRBV6-3 and TRBJ2-4; TRBD2 might be the D (6 bases). The CDR3 consists of 14 residues. Germline V gene lookup returns CDR1 MNHEY and CDR2 SVGEGT. V gave up 10 bases and J gave up 11 bases, with 24 bases separating them. CDR3 sequence (DNA): TGTGCCACGTCCCGGGACTCCGTAGAACGCGTTCAGTACTTC. Translated: CATSRDSVERVQYF.

The J gene is TRBJ1-1, the V gene TRBV7-9; 7 bases agree with TRBD1. Germline CDR1 reads SEHNR; CDR2 reads FQNEAQ (reference sequence). With 5 bases clipped from V and 8 bases from J, the junction kept 11 bases outside the gene matches. The CDR3 is 14 residues long. In nucleotides, the CDR3 is TGTGCCAGCAGCCAAGGGGGCATGCCACCCGAAGCTTTCTTT. Encoded protein: CASSQGGMPPEAFF.

In this sample, this clonotype turned up many times. The chain employs TRBV7-3 and TRBJ1-3; maybe TRBD1 (5 bases). Trimming took 5 bases from V and 2 from J, leaving 10 bases between them. The V gene's germline CDR1 is SGHTA and CDR2 FQGTGA. The CDR3 contains 14 residues. CDR3 DNA: TGTGCCAGCAGCGAAGGGGAGGCTGGAAACACCATATATTTT. This gives the protein CASSEGEAGNTIYF.

This clonotype was observed at least ten times. The rearrangement joins TRBV3-1 to TRBJ2-7; 11 nucleotides match TRBD2. V was clipped by 5 bases and J by 2 bases; unmatched bases: 5. The CDR3 covers 15 residues. Germline CDR1 reads LGHDT; CDR2 reads YNNKEL (reference sequence). The CDR3 sequence is CASSSRTSGPYEQYF. For the CDR3, the DNA is TGTGCCAGCAGCTCCCGGACTAGCGGGCCCTACGAGCAGTACTTC.

The chain combines TRBV20-1 with TRBJ2-7; 13 bases line up with TRBD2. Germline CDR1 is DFQATT and CDR2 is SNEGSKA (reference sequence). The CDR3 is 15 residues long. Losses at the gene ends were 7 bases for V and 6 bases for J; bases not matched to a gene: 12. The CDR3 here is CSETSGRAQGSEQYF. The CDR3 DNA reads as TGCAGTGAAACTAGCGGGAGGGCCCAGGGGAGCGAGCAGTACTTC.

This clonotype has at least ten counts. The chain employs TRBV5-1 and TRBJ1-1; D is possibly TRBD1 (5 bases). V was shortened by 2 bases and J by 2 bases, with 10 bases between the two germline ends. CDR3 length: 14 amino acids. In germline, CDR1 is SGHRS, CDR2 YFSETQ. The CDR3 nucleotides are TGCGCCAGCAGCTTCACCCGGGACAACACTGAAGCTTTCTTT. Translating it yields CASSFTRDNTEAFF. Complete variable domain (other parts from reference TRBV5-1 and TRBJ1-1): KAGVTQTPRYLIKTRGQQVTLSCSPISGHRSVSWYQQTPGQGLQFLFEYFSETQRNKGNFPGRFSGRQFSNSRSEMNVSTLELGDSALYLCASSFTRDNTEAFFGQGTRLTVV.

Many counts were recorded for this clonotype. CDR3 sequence: CASSQDGRSWAEAFF. The CDR3 nucleotides read TGCGCCAGCAGCCAAGACGGGAGGTCTTGGGCTGAAGCTTTCTTT. The rearrangement uses TRBV4-3 and TRBJ1-1; D unclear. The V gene lost 0 bases and the J gene lost 6 bases, with 14 bases spanning the gap. The CDR3 loop spans 15 amino acids. CDR1 is LGHNA, CDR2 YSLEER, per germline.

This CDR3 is CASSSGTSNFHEQYF. As DNA, the CDR3 is TGTGCCAGCAGCTCCGGGACTAGCAATTTCCACGAGCAGTACTTC. The chain joins TRBV12-3 or TRBV12-4 to TRBJ2-7; 9 nucleotides match TRBD2. Germline trimming cut 6 bases from V and 5 bases from J; bases unmatched to any gene: 11. This CDR3 has 15 residues.

This clonotype was seen only a few times. The CDR3 DNA is TGTGCCTCCAGAGGGGCCAGCACCGGGGAGCTGTTTTTT. Protein product: CASRGASTGELFF. V gene TRBV7-7 combines with J gene TRBJ2-2; either TRBD1 or TRBD2 may supply D (5 bases each). This CDR3 has 13 residues. Between the trimmed V and J ends, which lost 11 bases and 4 bases, there was a span of 14 bases. Germline assignment: CDR1 SSHAT and CDR2 FNYEAQ (reference sequence).